The T cell receptor (beta chain) under discussion was sequenced for a study of prognosis after radiotherapy for stage I lung cancer. Findings and limits, study-wide: The study found lower Shannon entropy after stereotactic body radiation therapy in patients who developed distant metastases.

From genomic DNA, TCR beta CDR3 was amplified by two-round multiplex PCR. First-round PCR employed TRBV- and TRBJ-specific primers for each gene. TCRdb reanalysed the multiplex PCR reads using MiXCR and keeps one entry per CDR3 protein. This table has under 20,000 distinct CDR3 sequences, about 43% appearing once. V lost 0 bases and J 2 bases, leaving 8 bases between the germline ends. The CDR3 contains 14 residues. Per the germline V gene, CDR1 is SGHTS and CDR2 is YDEGEE. The count of this clonotype is one. Its target is not known. The chain combines TRBV5-8 with TRBJ1-1, with D uncertain. This TCR derives from a donor over 45 with non-small cell lung cancer. The starting material was PBMCs, obtained before or after stereotactic body radiation therapy (not recorded which). This CDR3 is CASSLEQVNTEAFF. Written as DNA, the CDR3 is TGTGCCAGCAGCTTGGAGCAAGTTAACACTGAAGCTTTCTTT.